The 15 T cell receptor beta chains below were found in one sample sequenced in a study of spatial heterogeneity in lung cancer. One entry per CDR3 protein, called by TCRdb with MiXCR from the 5' RACE reads. The data contain about 5,700 distinct CDR3 sequences, less than 20% of them singletons. This sample's time point: sample taken at primary tumor resection. These receptors' targets are unknown. Study-wide results and limits: Within tumors, counts of expanded alpha and beta TCRs tracked tumor mutation counts.

The sample here was lung tumor tissue, taken at surgery. The source of these receptors is a male donor with early-stage non-small cell lung cancer.

This clonotype ranks as medium-sized. The J gene is TRBJ2-7, the V gene TRBV4-3; TRBD2 matches 7 bases. The V and J ends lost 1 base and 7 bases, in that order; junction bases with no gene match: 4. Germline V gene lookup returns CDR1 LGHNA and CDR2 YSLEER. This CDR3 comprises 13 residues. CDR3 DNA sequence: TGCGCCAGCAGCCAAGCCGGGGGGAGGGAGCAGTACTTC. It yields the protein CASSQAGGREQYF.

This clonotype was seen more than once but under ten times. V usage is TRBV6-6 and J usage is TRBJ2-3; 14 bases align to TRBD2. Germline V gives CDR1 MNHNY, CDR2 SVGAGI (reference sequence). J gave up 5 bases and V 2 bases, and 12 bases lay outside the gene matches. This CDR3 has 19 amino acids. For the CDR3, the DNA is TGTGCCAGCAGTTACCAGAGTAGTCGACTAGCGGGAGGGAAAGATACGCAGTATTTT. Amino acids: CASSYQSSRLAGGKDTQYF.

By frequency in the sample, this clonotype is medium-sized. The gene calls are TRBV11-3 and TRBJ1-1, with 8 bases that match TRBD1. The CDR3 length is 14 residues. V was pared by 5 bases and J by 3 bases, with 5 bases of the junction left unmatched. Looked up from germline, CDR1 is SGHNT and CDR2 is YENEEA. DNA for the CDR3: TGTGCCAGCAGCCGACAGGGGATAGACACTGAAGCTTTCTTT. It translates to CASSRQGIDTEAFF.

This clonotype was observed a handful of times. The chain links TRBV12-3 or TRBV12-4 to TRBJ2-7; maybe TRBD2 (6 bases). This CDR3 is 15 amino acids long. V was clipped by 5 bases and J by 2 bases, with 16 bases between them. The CDR3 is CASSPEGRRTYEQYF. CDR3 sequence (DNA): TGTGCCAGCAGTCCGGAGGGACGCCGTACCTACGAGCAGTACTTC.

In its sample, this clonotype is medium-sized (0.01 to 0.1%). The chain carries TRBV20-1 and TRBJ2-2; D remains unclear. Germline CDR1 DFQATT, CDR2 SNEGSKA (reference sequence). This CDR3 has 16 amino acids. V lost 0 bases and J lost 0, with 11 bases in between. CDR3: CSARDLDGANTGELFF. The CDR3 DNA follows: TGCAGTGCTAGAGACCTGGACGGAGCGAACACCGGGGAGCTGTTTTTT.

This clonotype is medium-sized by share. The chain has TRBV5-1 and TRBJ2-7; perhaps TRBD1 as D (7 bases). V was clipped by 4 bases and J by 6 bases, with 17 bases between them. Germline-derived CDR1 and CDR2 are SGHRS and YFSETQ. The CDR3 is 14 residues long. The CDR3 DNA follows: TGCGCCAGCAGCCCCAGGGGGGTACCGCGCGAGCAGTACTTC. It yields the protein CASSPRGVPREQYF.

This clonotype is medium-sized in the sample. The chain combines TRBV15 with TRBJ2-3; D is unresolved. With 0 bases removed from V and 4 bases from J, the gap between germline ends came to 5 bases. This CDR3 has 13 residues. Germline V lookup: CDR1 LNHNV, CDR2 YYDKDF (reference sequence). DNA of the CDR3: TGTGCCACCAGCAGAGATCCTGCAGATACGCAGTATTTT. This codes for CATSRDPADTQYF.

By its share, this clonotype is medium-sized. The chain recombines TRBV9 with TRBJ1-3; 10 nucleotides agree with TRBD1. CDR3 length: 15 residues. V lost 0 bases to trimming and J lost 8 bases; unmatched junction nucleotides: 5. The germline V gene encodes CDR1 SGDLS and CDR2 YYNGEE. This chain's CDR3 is CASSVGRTGGDTIYF. The CDR3, as DNA: TGTGCCAGCAGCGTAGGGAGGACAGGGGGAGACACCATATATTTT.

This clonotype is judged medium-sized. The V and J genes are TRBV3-1 and TRBJ2-7; D gene ambiguous. Trimming shortened V by 4 bases and J by 0 bases, and 7 bases separated the two germline ends. This CDR3 is built from 13 residues. CDR1 and CDR2 (germline): LGHDT, YNNKEL (reference sequence). The CDR3 loop is CASSRGPSYEQYF. The CDR3 DNA reads TGTGCCAGCAGCCGGGGTCCCTCCTACGAGCAGTACTTC.

This clonotype rates as medium-sized. The CDR3: CASTPGGRGEKLFF. CDR3 coding DNA: TGTGCCAGCACCCCCGGGGGGCGCGGTGAAAAACTGTTTTTT. V usage is TRBV28 and J usage is TRBJ1-4, with D maybe TRBD1 (6 bases). From germline, CDR1 is MDHEN and CDR2 SYDVKM. This CDR3 spans 14 amino acids. With 7 bases removed from V and 7 bases from J, the gap between germline ends came to 16 bases.

By proportion, this clonotype is medium-sized (0.01 to 0.1%). The chain employs TRBV6-5 and TRBJ2-7; possibly TRBD1 for D (6 bases). The germline CDR1 and CDR2 sequences are MNHEY and SVGAGI. The CDR3 loop spans 15 amino acids. Trimming pared 0 bases from V and 7 bases from J, leaving 16 bases between. CDR3 amino acids: CASSYSKQGVGEQYF. CDR3 DNA sequence: TGTGCCAGCAGTTACTCGAAACAGGGCGTTGGTGAGCAGTACTTC.

By proportion, this clonotype is medium-sized. The chain has TRBV2 and TRBJ2-5; TRBD1 matches 8 bases. CDR3 length: 13 residues. Losses at the gene ends were 11 bases for V and 5 bases for J; bases not matched to a gene: 10. The germline V gene has CDR1 SNHLY and CDR2 FYNNEI. CDR3 amino acids: CAGAGGTGETQYF. The CDR3 nucleotides read TGTGCCGGTGCAGGGGGCACAGGGGAGACCCAGTACTTC.

Relative to its sample, this clonotype is medium-sized. The chain is built from TRBV12-3 or TRBV12-4 and TRBJ2-2; D possibly uses TRBD1 or TRBD2 (5 bases each). V was trimmed by 5 bases and J by 3 bases, leaving 13 bases between them. The CDR3 is 15 residues long. The CDR3 region is CASSPGAEYTGELFF. For the CDR3, the DNA is TGTGCCAGCAGTCCCGGGGCTGAGTACACCGGGGAGCTGTTTTTT.

By share, this clonotype ranks as medium-sized. The CDR3 here is CASSLTSNEQFF. In DNA form, the CDR3 reads TGTGCCAGCAGCTTAACTAGCAATGAGCAGTTCTTC. The chain carries TRBV7-2 and TRBJ2-1; weak D call: TRBD2 (5 bases). Germline-derived CDR1 and CDR2 are SGHTA and FQGNSA. CDR3 length: 12 residues. Trimming stripped 2 bases from V and 6 bases from J, with 5 bases between.

This clonotype is judged medium-sized. This chain uses TRBV6-5 with TRBJ1-2; D is unclear. This CDR3 has 13 amino acids. V gave up 6 bases and J gave up 4 bases, with 12 bases separating them. CDR1 is MNHEY and CDR2 is SVGAGI in the germline V gene. For the CDR3, the DNA is TGTGCCAGCAGGCTATCCGCGGGCTATGGCTACACCTTC. Amino acid sequence: CASRLSAGYGYTF.